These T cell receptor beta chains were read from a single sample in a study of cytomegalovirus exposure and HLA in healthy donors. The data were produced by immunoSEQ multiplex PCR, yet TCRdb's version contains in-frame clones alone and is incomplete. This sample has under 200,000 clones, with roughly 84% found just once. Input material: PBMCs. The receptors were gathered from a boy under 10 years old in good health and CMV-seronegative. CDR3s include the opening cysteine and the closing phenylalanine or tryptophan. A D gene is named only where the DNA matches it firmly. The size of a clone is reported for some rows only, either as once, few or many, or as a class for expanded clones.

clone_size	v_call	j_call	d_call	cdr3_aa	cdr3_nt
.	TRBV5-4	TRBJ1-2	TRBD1	CASSLRTGKIEGYTF	TGTGCCAGCAGCCTACGGACAGGGAAAATTGAGGGCTACACCTTC
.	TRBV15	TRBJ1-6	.	CATSRDQGYRSPLHF	TGTGCCACCAGCAGAGATCAGGGGTATCGTTCACCCCTCCACTTT
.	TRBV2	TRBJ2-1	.	CASRPAENEQFF	TGTGCCAGCAGACCAGCGGAAAATGAGCAGTTCTTC
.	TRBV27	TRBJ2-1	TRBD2	CASSFSGRGNEQFF	TGTGCCAGCAGTTTCAGCGGGAGAGGAAATGAGCAGTTCTTC
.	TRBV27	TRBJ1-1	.	CASSLGAIGFEAFF	TGTGCCAGCAGTTTAGGGGCAATAGGGTTTGAAGCTTTCTTT
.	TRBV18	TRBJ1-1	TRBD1	CASSSQGDTEAFF	TGTGCCAGCTCATCTCAGGGGGACACTGAAGCTTTCTTT
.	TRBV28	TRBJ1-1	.	CASSLQGGYTEAFF	TGTGCCAGCAGTTTACAGGGTGGTTACACTGAAGCTTTCTTT
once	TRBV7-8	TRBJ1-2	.	CASSLERGRVFKAHGYTF	TGTGCCAGCAGCTTAGAGCGGGGACGAGTTTTCAAGGCCCATGGCTACACCTTC
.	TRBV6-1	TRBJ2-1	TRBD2	CASLAGVVDEQFF	TGTGCCAGTTTAGCGGGAGTTGTGGATGAGCAGTTCTTC
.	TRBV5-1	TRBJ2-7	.	CASSRSGSSYEQYF	TGCGCCAGCAGCCGTAGCGGTAGCTCCTACGAGCAGTACTTC
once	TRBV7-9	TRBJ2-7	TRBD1	CASREQGANEQYF	TGTGCCAGCAGAGAACAGGGGGCCAACGAGCAGTACTTC
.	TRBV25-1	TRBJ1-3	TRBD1	CASMTGLSSGNTIYF	TGTGCCAGTATGACAGGGTTGAGCTCTGGAAACACCATATATTTT
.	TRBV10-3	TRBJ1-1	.	CAISETTPRMNTEAFF	TGTGCCATCAGTGAGACCACCCCCAGGATGAACACTGAAGCTTTCTTT
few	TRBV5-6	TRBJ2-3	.	CASSSLDYRSTDTQYF	TGTGCCAGCAGCTCTTTGGACTATCGTAGCACAGATACGCAGTATTTT
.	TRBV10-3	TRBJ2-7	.	CAISEVTGYEQYF	TGTGCCATCAGTGAGGTGACAGGCTACGAGCAGTACTTC
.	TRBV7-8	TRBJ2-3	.	CASSLVRLPRDTQYF	TGTGCCAGCAGCTTAGTCAGACTGCCACGGGATACGCAGTATTTT
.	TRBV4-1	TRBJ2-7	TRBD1	CASSQDPRTGGHEQYF	TGCGCCAGCAGCCAAGACCCCCGGACAGGGGGCCACGAGCAGTACTTC
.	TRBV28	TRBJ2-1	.	CASSLTVSSYNEQFF	TGTGCCAGCAGTCTCACAGTCTCCTCCTACAATGAGCAGTTCTTC
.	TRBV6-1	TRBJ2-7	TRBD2	CASSESGTRAYEQYF	TGTGCCAGCAGTGAAAGTGGGACTAGGGCCTACGAGCAGTACTTC
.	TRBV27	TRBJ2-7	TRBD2	CASSLRLAGAYEQYF	TGTGCCAGCAGTTTACGGCTAGCGGGGGCCTACGAGCAGTACTTC
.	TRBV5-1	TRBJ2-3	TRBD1	CASSLEGATSTDTQYF	TGCGCCAGCAGCTTGGAGGGGGCCACTAGCACAGATACGCAGTATTTT
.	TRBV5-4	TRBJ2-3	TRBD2	CASSSRVLAGTDTQYF	TGTGCCAGCAGCTCCCGCGTACTAGCGGGAACAGATACGCAGTATTTT
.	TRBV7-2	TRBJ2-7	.	CASSLGAGRNYEQYF	TGTGCCAGCAGCTTAGGCGCAGGGAGGAACTACGAGCAGTACTTC
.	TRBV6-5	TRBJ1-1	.	CASSYSEQGEAFF	TGTGCCAGCAGTTACTCGGAGCAGGGTGAAGCTTTCTTT
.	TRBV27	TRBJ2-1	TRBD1	CATAGTGGETYNEQFF	TGTGCCACGGCCGGGACAGGGGGCGAGACCTACAATGAGCAGTTCTTC
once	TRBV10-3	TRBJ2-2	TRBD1	CAISDRGQGDGELFF	TGTGCCATCAGTGATAGGGGACAGGGGGACGGGGAGCTGTTTTTT
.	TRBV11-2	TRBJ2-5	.	CASRSQRAQYF	TGTGCCAGCAGGTCCCAGAGGGCCCAGTACTTC